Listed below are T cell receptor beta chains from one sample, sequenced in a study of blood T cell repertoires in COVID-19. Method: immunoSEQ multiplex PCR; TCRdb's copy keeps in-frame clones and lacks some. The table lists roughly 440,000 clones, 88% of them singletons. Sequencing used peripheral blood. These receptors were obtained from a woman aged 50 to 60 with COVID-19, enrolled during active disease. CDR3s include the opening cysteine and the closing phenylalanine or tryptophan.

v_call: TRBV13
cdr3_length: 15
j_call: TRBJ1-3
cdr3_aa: CASGGRATSGNTIYF

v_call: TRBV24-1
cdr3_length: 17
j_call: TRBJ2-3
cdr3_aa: CATSDWEITGGTDTQYF

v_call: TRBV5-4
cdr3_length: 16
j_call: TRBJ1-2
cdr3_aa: CASSAERGFEGYGYTF

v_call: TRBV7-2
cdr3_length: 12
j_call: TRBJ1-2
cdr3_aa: CASSLGSGRTEF

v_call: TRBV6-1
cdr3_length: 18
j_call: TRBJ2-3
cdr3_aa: CASSAFFRGSASTDTQYF

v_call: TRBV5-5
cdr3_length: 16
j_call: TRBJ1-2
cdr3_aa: CASSSVQGKSNYGYTF

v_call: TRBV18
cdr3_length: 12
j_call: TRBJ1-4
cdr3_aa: CASYRVGEKLFF

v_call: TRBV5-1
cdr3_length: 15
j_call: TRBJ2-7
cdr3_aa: CASRSLQDLSYEQYF

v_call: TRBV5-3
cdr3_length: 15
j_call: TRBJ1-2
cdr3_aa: CARSLARDRDGGYTF

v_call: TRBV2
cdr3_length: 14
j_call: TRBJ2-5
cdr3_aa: CATNLGQGKETQYF

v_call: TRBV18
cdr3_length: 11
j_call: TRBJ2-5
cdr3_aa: CASSPGDYQYF

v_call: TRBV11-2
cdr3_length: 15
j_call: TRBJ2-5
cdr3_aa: CASSLKLAEAETQYF

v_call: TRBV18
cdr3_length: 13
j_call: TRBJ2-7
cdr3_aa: CASSREGTGTTRF

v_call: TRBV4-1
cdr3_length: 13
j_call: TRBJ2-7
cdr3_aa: CASSLQSSYEQYF

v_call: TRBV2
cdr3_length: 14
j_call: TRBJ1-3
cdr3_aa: CASGEDRAGNTIYF

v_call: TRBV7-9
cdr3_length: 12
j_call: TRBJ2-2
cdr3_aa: CASSFRTGELFF

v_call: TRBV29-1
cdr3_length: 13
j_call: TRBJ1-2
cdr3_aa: CSVEWGGANGYTF

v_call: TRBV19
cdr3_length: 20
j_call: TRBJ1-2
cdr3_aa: CASSKYASGQGPNRNYGYTF

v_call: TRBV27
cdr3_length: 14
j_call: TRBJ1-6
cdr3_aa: CASTEQGFNSPLHF

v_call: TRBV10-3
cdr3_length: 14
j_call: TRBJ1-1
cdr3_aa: CAARQGGTVTEAFF

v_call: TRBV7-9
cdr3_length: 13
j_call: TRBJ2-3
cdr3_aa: CASSLWGADTQYF

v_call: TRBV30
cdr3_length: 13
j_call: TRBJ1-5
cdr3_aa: CAWSPGDSQPQHF